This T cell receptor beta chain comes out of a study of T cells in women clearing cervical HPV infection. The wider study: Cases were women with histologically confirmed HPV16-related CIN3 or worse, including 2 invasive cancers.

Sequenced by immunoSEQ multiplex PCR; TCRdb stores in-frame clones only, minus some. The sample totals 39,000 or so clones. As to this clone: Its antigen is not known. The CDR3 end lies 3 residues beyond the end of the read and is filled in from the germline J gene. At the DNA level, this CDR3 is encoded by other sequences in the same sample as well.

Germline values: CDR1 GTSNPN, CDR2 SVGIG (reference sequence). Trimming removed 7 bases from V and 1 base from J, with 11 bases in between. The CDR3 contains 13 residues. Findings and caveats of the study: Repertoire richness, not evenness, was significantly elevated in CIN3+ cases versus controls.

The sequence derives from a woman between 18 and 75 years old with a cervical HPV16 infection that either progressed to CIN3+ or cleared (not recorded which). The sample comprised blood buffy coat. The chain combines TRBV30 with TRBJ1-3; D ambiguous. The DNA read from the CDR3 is TGTGCCTCCCCGGGGAGTTCTGGAAACACC. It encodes CASPGSSGNT. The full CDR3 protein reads CASPGSSGNTIYF.